The 30 T cell receptor beta chains given below trace back to one sample, sequenced in a study of shared clonotypes between healthy human individuals. Data came from immunoSEQ multiplex PCR; TCRdb stores just in-frame clones and leaves some out. Of about 1,500,000 clones in the sample, 95% to 97% are singletons; the top ten hold 1.2%. Sequenced input: naive CD4+ T cells sorted from blood. Described subset: CD45RA+ positively selected. The receptors were sampled from a man younger than 45 in good health.

This clone was seen a few times. The gene calls are TRBV28 and TRBJ2-1; 13 bases are shared with TRBD2. Germline V gene lookup returns CDR1 MDHEN and CDR2 SYDVKM. CDR3 length: 15 residues. Losses at the gene ends were 6 bases for V and 8 bases for J; bases not matched to a gene: 7. CDR3 sequence: CASSSTSGRAYEQFF. CDR3 bases: TGTGCCAGCAGCTCTACTAGCGGGAGGGCCTATGAGCAGTTCTTC.

The CDR3 protein is CASSKGLAGVRMIYEQYF. The CDR3 DNA sequence: TGTGCCAGCAGCAAAGGGCTAGCGGGAGTCCGGATGATCTACGAGCAGTACTTC. V gene TRBV14 combines with J gene TRBJ2-7; 10 bases fit TRBD2. Germline CDR1 reads SGHDN; CDR2 reads FVKESK. This CDR3 region has 18 residues. Unmatched junction bases numbered 16, after V lost 5 bases and J lost 3 bases.

This chain uses TRBV7-2 with TRBJ2-7; D gene unclear. The CDR3 extends over 14 amino acids. V was pared by 3 bases and J by 0 bases, with 9 bases between. CDR1 is SGHTA and CDR2 is FQGNSA in the germline V gene. DNA of the CDR3: TGTGCCAGCAGCTTGTGGGCCAGCTCCTACGAGCAGTACTTC. This sequence encodes CASSLWASSYEQYF.

The CDR3 DNA reads as TGTGCCAGCTCACCCATCGGCGGGGTCCCCATCCAAGAGACCCAGTACTTC. Residues: CASSPIGGVPIQETQYF. This chain uses TRBV18 with TRBJ2-5, with D possibly matching TRBD2 (6 bases). Germline loops: CDR1 KGHSH, CDR2 LQKENI. CDR3 length: 17 amino acids. V lost 3 bases and J lost 1, with 18 bases in between.

A remark on this clone: This sample includes further DNA sequences coding for the same CDR3. The rearrangement uses TRBV20-1 and TRBJ2-1; TRBD2 matches at 7 bases. CDR3 size: 10 residues. CDR1 DFQATT and CDR2 SNEGSKA come from the germline V gene (reference sequence). V was clipped by 6 bases and J by 8 bases; unmatched bases: 1. CDR3 in DNA: TGCAGTGCCAGCGGGGATGAGCAGTTCTTC. Its protein product is CSASGDEQFF.

The V and J genes are TRBV19 and TRBJ2-2, with 7 bases that match TRBD1. Germline trimming cut 6 bases from V and 2 bases from J; bases unmatched to any gene: 6. CDR1 is LNHDA, CDR2 SQIVND, per germline (reference sequence). The CDR3 runs to 15 residues. CDR3 in DNA: TGTGCCAGTAGAGGGGACAGCTCCAACACCGGGGAGCTGTTTTTT. Protein sequence: CASRGDSSNTGELFF. Variable domain in full (rest from reference TRBV19 and TRBJ2-2): DGGITQSPKYLFRKEGQNVTLSCEQNLNHDAMYWYRQDPGQGLRLIYYSQIVNDFQKGDIAEGYSVSREKKESFPLTVTSAQKNPTAFYLCASRGDSSNTGELFFGEGSRLTVL.

This chain links TRBV11-2 with TRBJ2-1; D ambiguous. Germline CDR1 SGHAT, CDR2 FQNNGV. Trimming stripped 1 base from V and 7 bases from J, with 11 bases between. The CDR3 runs to 14 residues. The CDR3 is CASSLVVPGNEQFF. As DNA, the CDR3 is TGTGCCAGCAGCTTAGTGGTCCCTGGGAATGAGCAGTTCTTC.

This sequence joins TRBV5-4 and TRBJ2-5; 9 nucleotides match TRBD1. V was clipped by 5 bases and J by 2 bases; unmatched bases: 7. The CDR3 is 15 amino acids. In germline, CDR1 is SGHNT, CDR2 YYREEE (reference sequence). The CDR3 region is CASRPGTGTQETQYF. The CDR3 DNA sequence: TGTGCCAGCAGACCTGGGACAGGGACACAAGAGACCCAGTACTTC.

This CDR3 is CASSPPGTSGGDTQYF. CDR3 in DNA: TGCGCCAGCAGCCCCCCCGGGACTAGCGGGGGAGATACGCAGTATTTT. The chain joins TRBV5-1 to TRBJ2-3; 14 bases map to TRBD2. Looked up from germline, CDR1 is SGHRS and CDR2 is YFSETQ. After removal of 4 bases from V and 5 bases from J, the junction contained 6 bases not matched to a gene. The CDR3 has 16 amino acids.

The V gene is TRBV19, the J gene TRBJ2-7; unclear D gene. The V end was cut by 6 bases, the J end by 4 bases, with 19 bases between. Germline V gene data show CDR1 as LNHDA and CDR2 as SQIVND (reference sequence). The CDR3 is 15 residues long. The CDR3 loop is CASSASQLKSYEQYF. Written as DNA, the CDR3 is TGTGCCAGTAGCGCCTCGCAGCTGAAGAGTTACGAGCAGTACTTC.

The rearrangement links TRBV7-9 to TRBJ2-2, with TRBD2 as a possible D gene (5 bases). CDR1 is SEHNR, CDR2 FQNEAQ, per germline (reference sequence). The germline V and J ends were trimmed by 1 base and 7 bases, with 10 bases remaining between them. This CDR3 is 14 amino acids long. The CDR3: CASSLEGDFGELFF. CDR3 coding DNA: TGTGCCAGCAGCTTAGAGGGAGACTTCGGGGAGCTGTTTTTT.

Notes on this clone: The same CDR3 can be traced to other DNA sequences in this sample. The chain is built from TRBV5-1 and TRBJ2-1, with 12 nucleotides matching TRBD2. This CDR3 comprises 16 residues. After removal of 0 bases from V and 2 bases from J, the junction contained 0 bases not matched to a gene. The germline CDR1 and CDR2 sequences are SGHRS and YFSETQ. The CDR3 is CASSLGTSGTYNEQFF. The CDR3 DNA sequence: TGCGCCAGCAGCTTGGGGACTAGCGGGACCTACAATGAGCAGTTCTTC.

The chain joins TRBV30 to TRBJ2-3; D unclear. The CDR3 loop spans 12 amino acids. Trimming stripped 4 bases from V and 3 bases from J, with 8 bases between. Germline V CDR1 and CDR2: GTSNPN, SVGIG (reference sequence). The CDR3 coding sequence is TGTGCCTGGAACATCGCTACAGATACGCAGTATTTT. Translating gives CAWNIATDTQYF.

This rearrangement joins TRBV29-1 to TRBJ2-1; the D is unclear. The germline V gene has CDR1 SQVTM and CDR2 ANQGSEA. The germline V and J ends were trimmed by 0 bases and 8 bases, with 8 bases remaining between them. This CDR3 has 12 amino acids. Here the CDR3 DNA reads TGCAGCGTTGAAGATCCCCGGGATGAGCAGTTCTTC. Protein product: CSVEDPRDEQFF.

The gene calls are TRBV4-2 and TRBJ2-5, with unresolved D. CDR3 length equals 13 residues. V lost 5 bases and J lost 2, with 9 bases in between. The germline V gene has CDR1 LGHNA and CDR2 YNFKEQ. The CDR3 reads CASSRRWQETQYF. In DNA form, the CDR3 reads TGTGCCAGCAGCAGAAGATGGCAAGAGACCCAGTACTTC.

This clone was detected once. The chain recombines TRBV14 with TRBJ2-2; unclear D gene. V shed 1 base and J shed 8 bases, with 8 bases lying between them. Per the germline V gene, CDR1 is SGHDN and CDR2 is FVKESK. CDR3 length: 13 amino acids. This CDR3 is CASSQAIVGELFF. In DNA, the CDR3 is TGTGCCAGCAGCCAAGCCATCGTTGGGGAGCTGTTTTTT.

The chain couples TRBV12-1 to TRBJ1-1; TRBD1 was called by the table and not checked on the DNA. TRBV12-1 is an annotated pseudogene. The CDR3 extends over 15 amino acids. For the CDR3, the DNA is TGTGCCAGCAGCTTTGCAGCCAGGCCAAACACTGAAGCTTTCTTT. This sequence encodes CASSFAARPNTEAFF.

V is TRBV6-1 and J is TRBJ2-7; D is unresolved. The CDR3 length is 14 residues. Germline V gene lookup returns CDR1 MNHNS and CDR2 SASEGT. Trimming shortened V by 6 bases and J by 0 bases, and 12 bases separated the two germline ends. The CDR3 region is CASSADPNSYEQYF. In DNA, the CDR3 is TGTGCCAGCAGCGCCGACCCAAACTCCTACGAGCAGTACTTC.

The V gene is TRBV10-1, the J gene TRBJ2-7; D is uncertain. The CDR3 loop spans 11 amino acids. Between the trimmed V and J ends, which lost 11 bases and 7 bases, there was a span of 15 bases. Germline CDR1 reads WNHNN; CDR2 reads SYGVQD (reference sequence). CDR3 sequence (DNA): TGCGCCGTTACCTATTTGCGGGAGCAGTACTTC. It codes for CAVTYLREQYF.

The chain links TRBV7-9 to TRBJ1-2, with a possible D match to TRBD1 (5 bases). CDR1 is SEHNR, CDR2 FQNEAQ, per germline (reference sequence). V lost 5 bases, J lost 4 bases, and 11 bases lay in between. The CDR3 contains 13 residues. CDR3 amino acids: CASSQGRPYGYTF. CDR3 DNA: TGTGCCAGCAGCCAGGGACGGCCCTATGGCTACACCTTC. Looking up the rest from reference TRBV7-9 and TRBJ1-2 gives the full variable domain: DTGVSQNPRHKITKRGQNVTFRCDPISEHNRLYWYRQTLGQGPEFLTYFQNEAQLEKSRLLSDRFSAERPKGSFSTLEIQRTEQGDSAMYLCASSQGRPYGYTFGSGTRLTVV.

This clone was seen only once. The chain combines TRBV20-1 with TRBJ1-2; no firm D call. The CDR3 runs to 11 residues. Germline CDR1 and CDR2: DFQATT and SNEGSKA (reference sequence). V dropped 4 bases and J dropped 4 bases, with 7 bases sitting between them. The CDR3 here is CSATRIYGYTF. Written as DNA, the CDR3 is TGCAGTGCTACCCGTATCTATGGCTACACCTTC.

This clone was detected once. Other DNA sequences in this specimen translate into the identical CDR3. The chain employs TRBV11-3 and TRBJ2-3; no clear D. V gave up 2 bases and J gave up 1 base, with 7 bases separating them. This CDR3 region has 14 residues. Per the germline V gene, CDR1 is SGHNT and CDR2 is YENEEA. DNA for the CDR3: TGTGCCAGCAGCTTAAGCTCAGGCACAGATACGCAGTATTTT. It codes for CASSLSSGTDTQYF.

The count of this clone is one. The chain uses TRBV4-1 and TRBJ2-7; 7 bases map to TRBD1. This CDR3 is 13 amino acids long. CDR1 and CDR2 (germline): MGHRA, YSYEKL. V was clipped by 1 base and J by 6 bases; unmatched bases: 3. This CDR3 is CASSQATGTEQYF. For the CDR3, the DNA is TGCGCCAGCAGCCAAGCGACAGGGACCGAGCAGTACTTC.

The rearrangement uses TRBV19 and TRBJ2-1; the D gene could be TRBD1 or TRBD2 (5 bases each). This CDR3 is 14 amino acids long. Germline V lookup: CDR1 LNHDA, CDR2 SQIVND (reference sequence). V shed 3 bases and J shed 13 bases, with 19 bases lying between them. For the CDR3, the DNA is TGTGCCAGTAGTATCTCGCCCTGGGACGGAAACCAGTTCTTC. This sequence encodes CASSISPWDGNQFF.

This chain joins TRBV7-9 and TRBJ2-1; 7 positions agree with TRBD2. This CDR3 comprises 16 residues. Germline CDR1 SEHNR, CDR2 FQNEAQ (reference sequence). J gave up 2 bases and V 5 bases, and 9 bases lay outside the gene matches. The CDR3 here is CASSPIGSGTYNEQFF. The DNA for the CDR3 is TGTGCCAGCAGCCCGATTGGGAGCGGGACCTACAATGAGCAGTTCTTC.

This chain links TRBV4-3 with TRBJ1-2; 7 nucleotides line up with TRBD1. The CDR3 spans 19 residues. The V gene end was trimmed by 4 bases and the J gene end by 6 bases; junction bases not matched to a gene: 23. Germline CDR1 LGHNA, CDR2 YSLEER. The DNA for the CDR3 is TGCGCCAGCAGCCTTATACCCCCCACCCTCACTCAAGGGGGCGATGGCTACACCTTC. Its protein is CASSLIPPTLTQGGDGYTF.

CDR3 amino acids: CASSLEVFYEQYF. CDR3 bases: TGTGCCAGCAGCTTAGAGGTGTTCTACGAGCAGTACTTC. The chain uses TRBV7-9 and TRBJ2-7; no reliable D call. Germline CDR1 reads SEHNR; CDR2 reads FQNEAQ (reference sequence). V lost 1 base to trimming and J lost 3 bases, with 7 bases between them. The CDR3 consists of 13 residues.

CDR3 in amino acids: CASSYSGQREAFF. In DNA form, the CDR3 reads TGTGCCAGCAGTTACTCCGGACAGAGAGAAGCTTTCTTT. This sequence joins TRBV6-5 and TRBJ1-1; D might be TRBD1 (6 bases). This CDR3 is built from 13 residues. V lost 0 bases and J lost 8, with 10 bases in between. In germline, CDR1 is MNHEY, CDR2 SVGAGI.

This chain uses TRBV7-9 with TRBJ2-1; D is undetermined. This CDR3 has 16 amino acids. Trimming removed 2 bases from V and 8 bases from J, with 19 bases in between. Germline V gene data show CDR1 as SEHNR and CDR2 as FQNEAQ (reference sequence). This chain's CDR3 is CASSLRRVSVFDEQFF. The CDR3 region has the DNA TGTGCCAGCAGCTTACGCCGCGTCTCGGTGTTCGATGAGCAGTTCTTC.

V and J are TRBV11-2 and TRBJ1-1; no clear D gene. The V gene's germline CDR1 is SGHAT and CDR2 FQNNGV. Trimming took 5 bases from V and 1 from J, leaving 14 bases between them. The CDR3 has 15 amino acids. CDR3 DNA: TGTGCCAGCAGCATGCCCTCGGTCCCGAACACTGAAGCTTTCTTT. Amino acids: CASSMPSVPNTEAFF.